This passage covers 5 T cell receptor beta chains from one sample sequenced in a study of blood T cell repertoires in COVID-19. The data were produced by immunoSEQ multiplex PCR, yet TCRdb's version contains in-frame clones alone and is incomplete. The table lists fewer than 250,000 clones, 80% of them singletons, with about 6.9% in the top ten. What was sequenced was peripheral blood. These TCRs come from a man aged 60-69 years with acute or convalescent COVID-19.

This chain connects TRBV9 to TRBJ2-7, with 7 nucleotides matching TRBD1. Trimming removed 0 bases from V and 5 bases from J; junction bases left unmatched: 8. CDR1 is SGDLS and CDR2 is YYNGEE in the germline V gene. The CDR3 has 15 amino acids. The DNA for the CDR3 is TGTGCCAGCAGCGTAGAGGGGACAGTAGGCAACGAGCAGTACTTC. It is translated as CASSVEGTVGNEQYF.

The V and J genes are TRBV27 and TRBJ1-2; D unresolved. Trimming shortened V by 5 bases and J by 8 bases, and 24 bases separated the two germline ends. Germline assignment: CDR1 MNHEY and CDR2 SMNVEV (reference sequence). This CDR3 contains 16 residues. The CDR3 DNA reads TGTGCCAGCAGTCCTACCCCCATCCGGTCCCGAACCGGCTACACCTTC. This encodes CASSPTPIRSRTGYTF.

The chain recombines TRBV6-5 with TRBJ2-3; 8 positions match TRBD2. Germline V gene data show CDR1 as MNHEY and CDR2 as SVGAGI. The V and J ends lost 4 bases and 1 base, in that order; junction bases with no gene match: 4. This CDR3 has 15 residues. The CDR3 sequence: CASSFTSGGTDTQYF. The CDR3 coding sequence is TGTGCCAGCAGTTTCACTAGCGGTGGCACAGATACGCAGTATTTT.

This clone appeared once. This chain joins TRBV3-1 (or the pseudogene TRBV3-2) and TRBJ2-1; D gene uncertain. V dropped 0 bases and J dropped 0 bases, with 9 bases sitting between them. The CDR3 has 16 amino acids. Looked up from germline, CDR1 is LGHDT and CDR2 is YNNKEL (reference sequence). CDR3 coding DNA: TGTGCCAGCAGCCAAGACGAGGCCAGCTCCTACAATGAGCAGTTCTTC. This sequence encodes CASSQDEASSYNEQFF.

This chain joins TRBV7-6 and TRBJ2-1; possible D gene TRBD1, 5 bases. V was clipped by 5 bases and J by 10 bases, with 15 bases between them. The germline V gene encodes CDR1 SGHVS and CDR2 FNYEAQ. This CDR3 spans 13 amino acids. The CDR3 DNA reads TGTGCCAGCAGCCCGCGACGGGCAGGGGAGCAGTTCTTC. It is translated as CASSPRRAGEQFF.